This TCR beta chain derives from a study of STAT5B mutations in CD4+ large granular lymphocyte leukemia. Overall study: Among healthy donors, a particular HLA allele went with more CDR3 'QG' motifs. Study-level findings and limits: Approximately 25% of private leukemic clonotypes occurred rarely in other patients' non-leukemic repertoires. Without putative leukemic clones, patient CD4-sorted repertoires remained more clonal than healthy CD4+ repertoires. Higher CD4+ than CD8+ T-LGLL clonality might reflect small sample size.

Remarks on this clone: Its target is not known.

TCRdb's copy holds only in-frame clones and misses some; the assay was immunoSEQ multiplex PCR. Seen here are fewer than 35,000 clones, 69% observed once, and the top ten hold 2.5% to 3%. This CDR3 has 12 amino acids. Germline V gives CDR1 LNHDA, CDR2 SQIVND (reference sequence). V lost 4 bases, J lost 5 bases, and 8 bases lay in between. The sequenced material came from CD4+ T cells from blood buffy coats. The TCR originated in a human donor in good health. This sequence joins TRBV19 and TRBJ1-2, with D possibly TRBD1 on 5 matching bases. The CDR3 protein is CASSTYRYGYTF. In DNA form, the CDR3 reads TGTGCCAGTAGTACCTACAGGTATGGCTACACCTTC.